Presented here are 10 T cell receptor beta chains from one specimen sequenced in a study of T cell changes during pregnancy in multiple sclerosis (dated 2019 in TCRdb). Library method: the immunoSEQ multiplex PCR assay. In TCRdb, the immuneACCESS table is reduced to in-frame sequences with V and J assigned. These tables do not hold every clone; where another copy was compared, an unresolved V gene accounts for under half, and the others remain unexplained. The sample includes tens of thousands of clones, with about 90% observed a single time. The top ten clonotypes cover 0.7% to 1% of the sample. Material: CD4+ T cells from peripheral blood mononuclear cells, obtained in the third trimester of pregnancy. Every receptor here comes from a female donor with multiple sclerosis, enrolled in a pregnancy study.

The chain carries TRBV6-6 and TRBJ1-2, with 7 bases fitting TRBD1. The CDR3 runs to 15 residues. J was trimmed by 8 bases and V by 5 bases; bases with no gene match: 14. From germline, CDR1 is MNHNY and CDR2 SVGAGI (reference sequence). CDR3 protein: CASSLTLQGFGGYTF. Here the CDR3 DNA reads TGTGCCAGCAGTCTCACACTACAGGGGTTCGGCGGCTACACCTTC.

This chain joins TRBV28 and TRBJ2-3, with D possibly TRBD2 on 6 matching bases. V lost 4 bases and J 0 bases, leaving 17 bases between the germline ends. The CDR3 length is 17 residues. Germline CDR1 MDHEN, CDR2 SYDVKM. This CDR3 is CASSYAGKVGSTDTQYF. In DNA, the CDR3 is TGTGCCAGCAGTTATGCGGGGAAAGTCGGGAGCACAGATACGCAGTATTTT.

This sequence joins TRBV20-1 and TRBJ1-2; 7 nucleotides line up with TRBD1. Germline values: CDR1 DFQATT, CDR2 SNEGSKA (reference sequence). The CDR3 sequence is 11 residues long. After removal of 4 bases from V and 10 bases from J, the junction contained 6 bases not matched to a gene. CDR3 DNA sequence: TGCAGTGCTACGGGACAGCCGACCTACACCTTC. As protein: CSATGQPTYTF.

This clone showed up just a few times. The chain is built from TRBV4-1 and TRBJ1-1, with D possibly being TRBD1 (5 bases). Per the germline V gene, CDR1 is MGHRA and CDR2 is YSYEKL. Between the trimmed V and J ends, which lost 1 base and 0 bases, there was a span of 12 bases. There are 16 residues in the CDR3. The CDR3 region has the DNA TGCGCCAGCAGCCAAGTCCCTACAGGTATGAACACTGAAGCTTTCTTT. Encoded protein: CASSQVPTGMNTEAFF.

The V and J genes are TRBV10-3 and TRBJ2-1; 8 nucleotides match TRBD2. Germline values: CDR1 ENHRY, CDR2 SYGVKD. The CDR3 has 13 residues. V trimming: 8 bases; J trimming: 6 bases; junction bases outside the gene matches: 6. The CDR3 DNA is TGTGCCATCTCCCCCGGGAGGGGCAATGAGCAGTTCTTC. It yields the protein CAISPGRGNEQFF.

J is TRBJ1-5 and V is TRBV19, with D unclear. V was clipped by 10 bases and J by 2 bases, with 12 bases between them. CDR3 size: 13 residues. Germline values: CDR1 LNHDA, CDR2 SQIVND (reference sequence). The CDR3 sequence: CATEGDRNQPQHF. The CDR3 nucleotides are TGTGCCACCGAAGGAGATCGCAATCAGCCCCAGCATTTT.

The rearrangement links TRBV10-3 to TRBJ2-2; D is possibly TRBD1 (6 bases). The CDR3 spans 15 residues. V lost 6 bases and J lost 4, with 15 bases in between. Germline V gives CDR1 ENHRY, CDR2 SYGVKD. In DNA, the CDR3 is TGTGCCATCAGCGAACAGGGAAGGGGCACCGGGGAGCTGTTTTTT. Translating it yields CAISEQGRGTGELFF.

This clone showed up just a few times. V gene TRBV19 combines with J gene TRBJ2-3, with TRBD2 matching 9 bases. Germline loops: CDR1 LNHDA, CDR2 SQIVND (reference sequence). CDR3 length equals 16 residues. The V segment lost 4 bases and the J segment 6 bases; nucleotides outside the gene matches: 11. In DNA form, the CDR3 reads TGTGCCAGTAGTAACTTGCGAGCGGGAGGTACGGATACGCAGTATTTT. Encoded protein: CASSNLRAGGTDTQYF.

The rearrangement joins TRBV4-1 to TRBJ2-5; tentative D call: TRBD1 (6 bases). Germline CDR1 MGHRA, CDR2 YSYEKL. The CDR3 loop spans 16 amino acids. Trimming took 1 base from V and 2 from J, leaving 14 bases between them. The CDR3 reads CASSQGFGQRQETQYF. Here the CDR3 DNA reads TGCGCCAGCAGCCAAGGTTTTGGACAGAGACAAGAGACCCAGTACTTC.

The chain combines TRBV5-1 with TRBJ2-2, with a tentative D call TRBD2 (5 bases). The germline V and J ends were trimmed by 0 bases and 4 bases, with 10 bases remaining between them. The CDR3 extends over 15 amino acids. Germline V gene sequence: CDR1 SGHRS, CDR2 YFSETQ. CDR3 DNA sequence: TGCGCCAGCAGCTTGGCCGGAAGCGGCACCGGGGAGCTGTTTTTT. It translates to CASSLAGSGTGELFF.